The TCR beta chain under discussion was sequenced for a study of T cell repertoires in cytomegalovirus infection. About the research overall: Carrying CMV and the relevant HLA type showed in public TCR beta signatures.

Germline V gene lookup returns CDR1 DFQATT and CDR2 SNEGSKA (reference sequence). CDR3 length: 16 residues. Concerning this clonotype itself: Its target is unknown. An end of the junction differs from the germline gene, which may be a read error.

One entry per CDR3 protein, called by TCRdb with MiXCR from the reads. The sample holds around 350,000 distinct CDR3 sequences; less than 20% are singletons and the top ten take approximately 10%. Study results and limitations: HLA-C-restricted CMV-specific TCR beta clonotypes were dominant in the ex vivo response. Pooled public TCR beta family frequency picked out CMV carriers with the relevant HLA.

J is TRBJ2-3 and V is TRBV20-1; 7 bases are a match to TRBD2. The receptor was derived from a human donor in good health (CMV status not recorded). Some clones in this sample may be carry-over from other donors' samples. The sequenced material came from PBMCs. This CDR3 is CSANSHASGDTDMQYF. In DNA form, the CDR3 reads TGCAGTGCTAACAGTCATGCTAGCGGAGACACAGATATGCAGTATTTT.